This is a list of T cell receptor beta chains from one sample in a study of T cells after yellow fever vaccination. TCRdb itself ran the 5' RACE reads through MiXCR, one entry per CDR3 protein. The sample includes hundreds of thousands of distinct CDR3 sequences, approximately 13% of them seen just once. The specimen comprised PBMCs, sampled on the day of the yellow fever booster vaccination. The receptors here all came from a man under 40 who received the YFV17D yellow fever vaccine. Both conserved end residues are trimmed from each CDR3. Each record gives: clone size, V gene, J gene, CDR3 protein. Part of the rows lack a size; the others show once, few, many or a class for expanded clones.

-	TRBV4-3	TRBJ2-1	ASSQDRKLEQF
many	TRBV6-5	TRBJ2-1	ASSYSRGHTYNEQF
few	TRBV7-2	TRBJ2-6	ASSLVAGPGANVLT
-	TRBV5-1	TRBJ2-5	ASSFSGPPGGETQY
few	TRBV5-4	TRBJ2-4	ASSLQGGLAKNIQY
few	TRBV29-1	TRBJ2-7	SVGLAGDEQY
-	TRBV24-1	TRBJ2-2	ATSQGLPGELF
few	TRBV7-2	TRBJ1-4	ASSRRRSENEKLF
few	TRBV7-2	TRBJ2-7	ASSSEGGIPAEQY
-	TRBV19	TRBJ2-1	ASTPGVGFYNEQF
-	TRBV20-1	TRBJ2-1	SARVRGPYNEQF
-	TRBV7-9	TRBJ1-2	ASSILNLDYGYT
-	TRBV7-2	TRBJ2-3	ASSRGPGSADTQY
-	TRBV20-1	TRBJ2-1	SAGSFGQGPGDEQF
few	TRBV12-3/TRBV12-4	TRBJ1-5	ASTRDGTGPQH
few	TRBV28	TRBJ2-1	ASRLGTSDYNEQF
-	TRBV20-1	TRBJ1-4	SAIRAASNEKLF
-	TRBV9	TRBJ2-4	ASSPQGLKNIQY
few	TRBV12-3/TRBV12-4	TRBJ1-1	ASSLWGGRGNTEAF
-	TRBV20-1	TRBJ1-4	SARAGATNEKLF
-	TRBV11-2	TRBJ1-4	ASSPPGTGGAGEKLF
few	TRBV2	TRBJ1-5	ASGDSNQPQH
few	TRBV6-4	TRBJ2-7	ASSPGQGVSEQY
few	TRBV4-3	TRBJ2-5	ASSQEFAGETQY
few	TRBV20-1	TRBJ2-1	SARDISGTYNYNEQF
-	TRBV20-1	TRBJ2-2	IAREAAGWAGELF
few	TRBV5-5	TRBJ1-5	ASSFGSTLGNQPQH
few	TRBV20-1	TRBJ2-3	SARDFRRLSDTQY
-	TRBV29-1	TRBJ2-1	SGAWEGRNNEQF
-	TRBV18	TRBJ1-5	ASSPVPTGYSNQPQH
many	TRBV5-1	TRBJ2-5	ASSFAGGETQY
-	TRBV5-5	TRBJ2-1	ASSSIIALYNEQF
many	TRBV29-1	TRBJ2-5	SVAAGGIETQY
-	TRBV28	TRBJ2-2	ASSFRDRNTGELF
-	TRBV7-8	TRBJ2-1	ASSLDRTGRREQF
-	TRBV5-4	TRBJ2-2	ASRSGTGTNTGELF
few	TRBV19	TRBJ2-1	ASSTGTVLRNEQF
few	TRBV23-1	TRBJ2-1	ASSQMDPKVHEQF
many	TRBV29-1	TRBJ2-7	SAGSQRNEQY
many	TRBV28	TRBJ2-2	ASSLGSNTGELF
many	TRBV28	TRBJ2-5	ASSHQLKETQY
few	TRBV19	TRBJ2-1	ASSTQRAYNEQF
-	TRBV12-3/TRBV12-4	TRBJ2-7	ASTQTSGWSYEQY
many	TRBV6-4	TRBJ2-2	ASSPTRGGAGELF
-	TRBV11-2	TRBJ2-1	ASSSTPGGGEQF
few	TRBV20-1	TRBJ2-2	SAYRVANTGELF
-	TRBV29-1	TRBJ2-1	SVEKSRQGAINEQF